These 16 T cell receptor beta chains were all obtained from the same sample, sequenced in a study of blood T cell repertoires in COVID-19. TCRdb keeps only in-frame clones here, not all; method: immunoSEQ multiplex PCR. The sample contains approximately 380,000 clones, more than 70% of which appear only once. The sequenced material came from PBMCs or T cells enriched from blood (not recorded which). These receptors were taken from a woman aged 18-30 years who had recovered from COVID-19.

The chain is built from TRBV27 and TRBJ1-1; TRBD1 matches 10 bases. V trimming: 5 bases; J trimming: 9 bases; junction bases outside the gene matches: 6. Germline CDR1 MNHEY, CDR2 SMNVEV (reference sequence). This CDR3 is built from 13 residues. CDR3 in DNA: TGTGCCAGCAGTACGGGACAGGGGAAACAAGCTTTCTTT. It codes for CASSTGQGKQAFF.

This clone was detected only once. The J gene is TRBJ2-3, the V gene TRBV6-4; 9 nucleotides agree with TRBD2. V was pared by 4 bases and J by 0 bases, with 2 bases of the junction left unmatched. The germline CDR1 and CDR2 sequences are MRHNA and SNTAGT. The CDR3 spans 15 residues. CDR3 loop: CASSVTSGSTDTQYF. The CDR3 DNA reads TGTGCCAGCAGTGTGACTAGCGGAAGCACAGATACGCAGTATTTT.

The chain carries TRBV4-1 and TRBJ1-2; D ambiguous. Germline V gives CDR1 MGHRA, CDR2 YSYEKL. Trimming removed 0 bases from V and 0 bases from J, with 8 bases in between. This CDR3 has 15 amino acids. Written as DNA, the CDR3 is TGCGCCAGCAGCCAAGAACACCTAGCTAACTATGGCTACACCTTC. Translating it yields CASSQEHLANYGYTF.

The chain has TRBV19 and TRBJ1-6; the match to TRBD1 covers 7 bases. The J segment lost 7 bases and the V segment lost 7 bases, leaving 7 bases of the junction unmatched. Germline V CDR1 and CDR2: LNHDA, SQIVND (reference sequence). This CDR3 region has 14 residues. The CDR3 reads CASNAGTENSPLHF. The CDR3 DNA reads as TGTGCCAGTAACGCCGGGACAGAGAATTCACCCCTCCACTTT.

The chain links TRBV20-1 to TRBJ1-3; D might be TRBD1 (5 bases). Germline CDR1 and CDR2: DFQATT and SNEGSKA (reference sequence). Trimming shortened V by 3 bases and J by 8 bases, and 17 bases separated the two germline ends. This CDR3 comprises 14 residues. CDR3 region: CSASLGRGGDTIYF. As DNA, the CDR3 is TGCAGTGCTAGTCTAGGAAGGGGTGGCGACACCATATATTTT.

A word on this clone: This CDR3 is also generated by other DNA sequences in the sample. The gene calls are TRBV9 and TRBJ1-5, with 9 bases lining up with TRBD1. The CDR3 contains 16 residues. CDR1 is SGDLS, CDR2 YYNGEE, per germline. Unmatched junction bases numbered 2, after V lost 0 bases and J lost 1 base. CDR3 residues: CASSVGTGASNQPQHF. In DNA form, the CDR3 reads TGTGCCAGCAGCGTAGGGACAGGGGCAAGCAATCAGCCCCAGCATTTT.

A single count supports this clone. V and J are TRBV28 and TRBJ1-6; D perhaps matches TRBD1 (6 bases). The CDR3 runs 14 residues. Germline CDR1 and CDR2: MDHEN and SYDVKM. The germline V and J ends were trimmed by 6 bases and 9 bases, with 15 bases remaining between them. The CDR3 nucleotides are TGTGCCAGCAGCCCGGGACACACTGCTTCACCCCTCCACTTT. Translated: CASSPGHTASPLHF.

The chain carries TRBV30 and TRBJ2-7; D remains ambiguous. V lost 0 bases to trimming and J lost 6 bases, with 12 bases between them. The length of the CDR3 is 13 residues. CDR1 is GTSNPN, CDR2 SVGIG, per germline (reference sequence). The CDR3 is CAWSVDNLPEQYF. Written as DNA, the CDR3 is TGTGCCTGGAGTGTAGACAATCTGCCCGAGCAGTACTTC.

The J gene is TRBJ2-4, the V gene TRBV2; 11 bases are shared with TRBD1. V shed 6 bases, J shed 6 bases, and the junction held 1 base outside the gene matches. Germline V gene data show CDR1 as SNHLY and CDR2 as FYNNEI. The CDR3 has 13 residues. CDR3 DNA: TGTGCCAGCAGGGGGACAGGGGGAAACATTCAGTACTTC. It codes for CASRGTGGNIQYF.

The V and J genes are TRBV5-5 and TRBJ1-1; D perhaps matches TRBD1 (6 bases). The CDR3 totals 14 residues. V was trimmed by 4 bases and J by 1 base, leaving 11 bases between them. Germline loops: CDR1 SGHKS, CDR2 YYEKEE (reference sequence). The CDR3 sequence is CASSTGHQNTEAFF. The DNA of the CDR3 is TGTGCCAGCAGCACGGGACACCAGAACACTGAAGCTTTCTTT.

The V gene is TRBV28, the J gene TRBJ1-5; D not certain. The length of the CDR3 is 10 residues. V lost 10 bases to trimming and J lost 4 bases, with 5 bases between them. Germline V gives CDR1 MDHEN, CDR2 SYDVKM. CDR3 in DNA: TGTGCCACGGGTAATCAGCCCCAGCATTTT. The encoded protein is CATGNQPQHF.

CDR3 sequence: CAWSGGRVYEQYF. CDR3 bases: TGTGCCTGGAGTGGGGGCAGGGTCTACGAGCAGTACTTC. This chain links TRBV30 with TRBJ2-7; D might be TRBD1 (5 bases). CDR3 size: 13 residues. With 1 base removed from V and 3 bases from J, the gap between germline ends came to 10 bases. CDR1 GTSNPN and CDR2 SVGIG come from the germline V gene (reference sequence).

Only one count was recorded for this clone. The genes are TRBV6-5 and TRBJ1-5; 8 positions agree with TRBD1. This CDR3 is 13 amino acids long. V lost 8 bases to trimming and J lost 4 bases; unmatched junction nucleotides: 4. The germline CDR1 and CDR2 sequences are MNHEY and SVGAGI. CDR3 amino acids: CASWTGYNQPQHF. The CDR3 DNA is TGTGCCAGCTGGACAGGGTATAATCAGCCCCAGCATTTT.

This clone was seen just once. The chain combines TRBV13 with TRBJ1-3; no definite D call. This CDR3 comprises 15 residues. Trimming removed 5 bases at V and 0 bases at J, with 11 bases between. Germline V gives CDR1 PRHDT, CDR2 FYEKMQ (reference sequence). CDR3 in amino acids: CASSTTGPSGNTIYF. CDR3 nucleotide sequence: TGTGCCAGCAGCACCACGGGTCCCTCTGGAAACACCATATATTTT.

This chain joins TRBV19 and TRBJ1-4; no reliable D call. Germline CDR1 and CDR2: LNHDA and SQIVND (reference sequence). The CDR3 contains 12 residues. The V end was cut by 4 bases, the J end by 8 bases, with 8 bases between. The chain's CDR3 is CASSTGGEKLFF. Here the CDR3 DNA reads TGTGCCAGTAGTACGGGTGGGGAAAAACTGTTTTTT. Complete variable domain (other parts from reference TRBV19 and TRBJ1-4): DGGITQSPKYLFRKEGQNVTLSCEQNLNHDAMYWYRQDPGQGLRLIYYSQIVNDFQKGDIAEGYSVSREKKESFPLTVTSAQKNPTAFYLCASSTGGEKLFFGSGTQLSVL.

The chain employs TRBV6-2 or TRBV6-3 and TRBJ1-2; 10 positions match TRBD1. This CDR3 comprises 16 residues. V shed 2 bases, J shed 4 bases, and the junction held 7 bases outside the gene matches. The germline V gene has CDR1 MNHEY and CDR2 SVGEGT. CDR3 region: CASSYDRTGGIYGYTF. CDR3 nucleotides: TGTGCCAGCAGTTACGATAGGACAGGGGGGATCTATGGCTACACCTTC.